This is a list of T cell receptor beta chains from one sample in a study of cytomegalovirus exposure and HLA in healthy donors. Method: immunoSEQ multiplex PCR; TCRdb's copy keeps in-frame clones and lacks some. The table lists tens of thousands of clones, nearly 55% of them singletons. The specimen was PBMCs. The receptors shown here come from a woman aged 35 to 49 in good health and CMV-seropositive. Each CDR3 is given with its conserved first and last residue. D genes are given only for firm matches. Clone size is not always given. Where it is, it says once, few, many or a class for expanded clones.

.	TRBV18	TRBJ1-6	TRBD1	CASSPGTGSPLHF	TGTGCCAGCTCACCCGGGACAGGTTCACCCCTCCACTTT
few	TRBV5-5	TRBJ2-7	TRBD1	CASSFGQGGEQYF	TGTGCCAGCAGCTTTGGACAGGGAGGCGAGCAGTACTTC
.	TRBV5-4	TRBJ2-3	TRBD1	CASSLPGQGAVDTQYF	TGTGCCAGCAGCTTGCCGGGACAGGGGGCGGTAGATACGCAGTATTTT
few	TRBV5-4	TRBJ2-5	TRBD1	CASSLGGRETQYF	TGTGCCAGCAGCTTAGGGGGCCGTGAGACCCAGTACTTC
.	TRBV19	TRBJ1-5	.	CASSPQDISNQPQHF	TGTGCCAGTAGTCCGCAGGACATTAGCAATCAGCCCCAGCATTTT
.	TRBV10-3	TRBJ2-4	.	CAISESTAGLAKNIQYF	TGTGCCATCAGTGAGTCGACCGCGGGGTTAGCCAAAAACATTCAGTACTTC
.	TRBV29-1	TRBJ1-2	TRBD1	CSGGTGANYGYTF	TGCAGCGGAGGGACAGGGGCTAACTATGGCTACACCTTC
.	TRBV4-1	TRBJ1-4	.	CASSRSGRDEKLFF	TGCGCCAGCAGCCGGAGTGGCCGGGATGAAAAACTGTTTTTT
.	TRBV10-3	TRBJ2-7	.	CAISGSQELEQYF	TGTGCCATCAGTGGATCGCAGGAACTCGAGCAGTACTTC
.	TRBV4-1	TRBJ1-5	.	CASSQDHVGRVARSNQPQHF	TGCGCCAGCAGCCAAGATCACGTGGGCAGAGTCGCTCGTAGCAATCAGCCCCAGCATTTT
few	TRBV5-5	TRBJ1-6	TRBD1	CASSPGTADSPLHF	TGTGCCAGCAGCCCCGGGACAGCGGACTCACCCCTCCACTTT
.	TRBV30	TRBJ1-4	.	CAWSVDRGRANEKLFF	TGTGCCTGGAGTGTTGATCGGGGTAGGGCTAATGAAAAACTGTTTTTT
.	TRBV9	TRBJ1-6	.	CASSVGEGTNSPLHF	TGTGCCAGCAGCGTAGGGGAGGGTACCAATTCACCCCTCCACTTT
.	TRBV5-8	TRBJ2-7	.	CASSPFTITKEQYF	TGTGCCAGCAGCCCCTTCACAATTACGAAAGAGCAGTACTTC
.	TRBV11-2	TRBJ1-6	TRBD1	CASSSGTGVNSPLHF	TGTGCCAGCAGCTCCGGGACAGGGGTAAATTCACCCCTCCACTTT
.	TRBV7-2	TRBJ2-3	TRBD2	CASSLAGTSGEQVFSTDTQYF	TGTGCCAGCAGCTTAGCAGGGACTAGCGGGGAGCAAGTTTTTAGCACAGATACGCAGTATTTT
.	TRBV4-1	TRBJ1-2	TRBD1	CASSPSPGTGNGYTF	TGCGCCAGCAGCCCGAGCCCCGGGACAGGGAATGGCTACACCTTC
.	TRBV4-2	TRBJ2-7	TRBD1	CASSQGTGEVDEQYF	TGTGCCAGCAGCCAAGGGACAGGGGAGGTAGACGAGCAGTACTTC
few	TRBV30	TRBJ2-5	TRBD2	CAWTSGTGETQYF	TGTGCCTGGACTAGCGGCACGGGGGAGACCCAGTACTTC
few	TRBV4-2	TRBJ2-6	.	CASSHDTQGTGANVLTF	TGTGCCAGCAGCCACGATACACAGGGAACTGGGGCCAACGTCCTGACTTTC
medium-sized	TRBV2	TRBJ1-5	.	CASSLWSNQPQHF	TGTGCCAGCAGCCTATGGAGCAATCAGCCCCAGCATTTT
.	TRBV7-3	TRBJ2-5	.	CASSLGGGGETQYF	TGTGCCAGCAGCTTAGGAGGGGGAGGGGAGACCCAGTACTTC
few	TRBV5-1	TRBJ1-1	.	CASTEGGRGRFTEAFF	TGCGCCAGCACTGAGGGGGGGAGGGGAAGATTCACTGAAGCTTTCTTT
medium-sized	TRBV10-1	TRBJ1-2	.	CASSERQTHGYTF	TGCGCCAGCAGTGAGAGGCAGACTCATGGCTACACCTTC
.	TRBV20-1	TRBJ1-2	.	CSAPPGDGYTF	TGCAGTGCTCCCCCGGGGGATGGCTACACCTTC
.	TRBV2	TRBJ2-7	TRBD1	CASRWDRVHEQYF	TGTGCCAGCAGGTGGGACAGGGTACACGAGCAGTACTTC
.	TRBV5-4	TRBJ2-5	TRBD2	CASSSGGPETQYF	TGTGCCAGCAGTTCGGGGGGGCCAGAGACCCAGTACTTC
once	TRBV10-2	TRBJ2-5	TRBD2	CASRREVGETQYF	TGCGCCAGCAGACGGGAGGTCGGAGAGACCCAGTACTTC
.	TRBV6-5	TRBJ2-5	TRBD2	CASSYSTSGGETQYF	TGTGCCAGCAGTTACTCGACTAGCGGGGGGGAGACCCAGTACTTC
.	TRBV5-1	TRBJ2-7	.	CASSLLARDEQYF	TGCGCCAGCAGCTTGTTGGCCAGGGACGAGCAGTACTTC
few	TRBV29-1	TRBJ1-3	.	CSAKDFGNTIYF	TGCAGCGCCAAGGACTTTGGAAACACCATATATTTT
.	TRBV28	TRBJ1-4	TRBD1	CACRDRGEKLFF	TGTGCCTGCCGGGACAGAGGTGAAAAACTGTTTTTT
few	TRBV2	TRBJ2-5	TRBD2	CASSDSGAGPETQYF	TGTGCCAGCAGTGATAGCGGGGCCGGTCCAGAGACCCAGTACTTC
.	TRBV5-6	TRBJ2-1	TRBD1	CASSWDRGTLEQFF	TGTGCCAGCAGCTGGGACAGGGGGACTTTAGAGCAGTTCTTC
.	TRBV6-1	TRBJ2-5	.	CASSFSGQETQYF	TGTGCCAGCAGTTTCAGCGGTCAAGAGACCCAGTACTTC
.	TRBV19	TRBJ1-6	.	CASTNSQGHNSPLHF	TGTGCCAGTACCAATAGCCAGGGCCATAATTCACCCCTCCACTTT
.	TRBV11-3	TRBJ2-5	TRBD1	CASSSDRGETQYF	TGTGCCAGCAGCTCGGACAGGGGTGAGACCCAGTACTTC
.	TRBV30	TRBJ1-2	.	CAWSSTAFVIRYGYTF	TGTGCCTGGAGTTCAACAGCTTTCGTCATACGCTATGGCTACACCTTC
.	TRBV10-3	TRBJ1-2	.	CAISESDGYYGYTF	TGTGCCATCAGTGAATCCGACGGGTACTATGGCTACACCTTC
.	TRBV6-1	TRBJ1-1	TRBD1	CASSPGQDVTEAFF	TGTGCCAGCAGCCCAGGACAGGATGTGACTGAAGCTTTCTTT
.	TRBV7-8	TRBJ1-1	TRBD1	CASSYTGTGGMSTEAFF	TGTGCCAGCAGCTACACGGGAACAGGGGGCATGTCGACTGAAGCTTTCTTT
few	TRBV5-4	TRBJ2-4	.	CASSLGIAGNIQYF	TGTGCCAGCAGCTTGGGGATAGCCGGAAACATTCAGTACTTC
.	TRBV7-8	TRBJ2-7	TRBD1	CASSQGQGGSYEQYF	TGTGCCAGCAGCCAAGGACAGGGAGGCTCCTACGAGCAGTACTTC
few	TRBV5-1	TRBJ2-5	TRBD1	CASSLGTGRETQYF	TGCGCCAGCAGCTTGGGGACAGGGAGGGAGACCCAGTACTTC
.	TRBV2	TRBJ2-2	.	CASSQRAGELFF	TGTGCCAGCAGTCAGCGTGCCGGGGAGCTGTTTTTT
few	TRBV5-1	TRBJ2-5	.	CASSRTWGTQYF	TGCGCCAGCAGCCGGACTTGGGGGACCCAGTACTTC
.	TRBV5-3	TRBJ2-7	.	CARSFTPYEQYF	TGTGCCAGAAGCTTTACACCATACGAGCAGTACTTC
.	TRBV6-1	TRBJ2-3	TRBD1	CASSEGPGRGTQYF	TGTGCCAGCAGTGAAGGTCCCGGCAGGGGGACGCAGTATTTT
.	TRBV29-1	TRBJ1-5	.	CSVDAGRNQPQHF	TGCAGCGTCGACGCGGGGCGCAATCAGCCCCAGCATTTT
.	TRBV2	TRBJ2-3	TRBD1	CASRPGTGGADTQYF	TGTGCCAGCAGACCCGGGACAGGGGGGGCAGATACGCAGTATTTT
.	TRBV28	TRBJ1-2	.	CASSHSDTRFGYTF	TGTGCCAGCAGCCACTCGGACACGAGGTTTGGCTACACCTTC
.	TRBV28	TRBJ2-7	.	CASSIQDYEQYF	TGTGCCAGCAGCATCCAGGATTACGAGCAGTACTTC
.	TRBV5-1	TRBJ2-7	.	CASGEIDEQYF	TGCGCCAGCGGAGAAATAGACGAGCAGTACTTC
.	TRBV9	TRBJ2-2	.	CASSVVWGLTGELFF	TGTGCCAGCAGCGTAGTATGGGGGCTCACCGGGGAGCTGTTTTTT